This T cell receptor beta chain emerged from a study of breast tumors, draining lymph nodes, adjacent tissues. Breast cancer patients provided tissue from their axillary draining lymph nodes. This CDR3 spans 14 amino acids. CDR1 and CDR2 from the germline V gene are DFQATT and SNEGSKA (reference sequence). J was trimmed by 5 bases and V by 4 bases; bases with no gene match: 1. Ten or more counts support this clonotype. Its antigen is unidentified. General study findings and limits: Tumor T cell lymph node origin was a supported hypothesis, not proven. Tumor and nontumor repertoires were significantly more similar in luminal-like than in basal-like breast cancer.

TCRdb reprocessed the multiplex PCR reads with MiXCR, giving one entry per CDR3 protein. In the table there are about 270,000 distinct CDR3 sequences, about 33% of which are singletons. The sample comprised axillary lymph node tissue. V gene TRBV20-1 combines with J gene TRBJ2-2; 13 nucleotides match TRBD2. The TCR was taken from a female donor with breast cancer. Some clones in this sample may be carry-over from other donors' samples. The CDR3 loop is CSAMTSGGTGELFF. The DNA for the CDR3 is TGCAGTGCTATGACTAGCGGGGGGACCGGGGAGCTGTTTTTT.